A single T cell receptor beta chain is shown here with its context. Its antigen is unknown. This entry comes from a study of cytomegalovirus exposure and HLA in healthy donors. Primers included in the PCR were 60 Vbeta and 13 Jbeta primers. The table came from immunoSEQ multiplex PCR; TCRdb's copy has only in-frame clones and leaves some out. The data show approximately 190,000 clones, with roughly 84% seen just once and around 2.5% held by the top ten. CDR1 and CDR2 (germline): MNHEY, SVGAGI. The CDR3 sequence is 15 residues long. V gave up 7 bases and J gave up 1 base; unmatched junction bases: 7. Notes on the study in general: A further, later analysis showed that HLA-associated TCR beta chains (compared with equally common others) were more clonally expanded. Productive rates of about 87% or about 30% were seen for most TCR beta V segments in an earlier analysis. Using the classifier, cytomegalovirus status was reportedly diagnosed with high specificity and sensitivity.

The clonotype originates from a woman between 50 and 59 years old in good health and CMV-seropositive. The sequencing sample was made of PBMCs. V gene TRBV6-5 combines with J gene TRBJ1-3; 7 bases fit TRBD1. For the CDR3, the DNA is TGTGCCAGCACGGAGGGGGCTGGGTCTGGAAACACCATATATTTT. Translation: CASTEGAGSGNTIYF.